Following are 16 T cell receptor beta chains from one sample sequenced in a study of PD-1 blockade in mismatch repair-deficient tumors. Profiling relied on immunoSEQ multiplex PCR, and the TCRdb table lists in-frame clones only, not all of them. Of about 68,000 clones listed, around 80% are singletons. The material was peripheral blood, obtained 2 weeks after starting pembrolizumab. Source of these receptors: an adult with mismatch repair-deficient cancer.

The rearrangement links TRBV30 to TRBJ1-5, with a possible D match to TRBD1 (5 bases). Trimming took 2 bases from V and 0 from J, leaving 8 bases between them. The CDR3 runs 14 residues. Per the germline V gene, CDR1 is GTSNPN and CDR2 is SVGIG (reference sequence). The CDR3 is CAWSLTVSNQPQHF. CDR3 DNA sequence: TGTGCCTGGAGTTTGACAGTTAGCAATCAGCCCCAGCATTTT.

J is TRBJ2-7 and V is TRBV5-1; D remains ambiguous. The length of the CDR3 is 14 residues. Trimming took 0 bases from V and 1 from J, leaving 8 bases between them. CDR1 is SGHRS and CDR2 is YFSETQ in the germline V gene. Here the CDR3 DNA reads TGCGCCAGCAGCTTGGATTCCGCGTCCTACGAGCAGTACTTC. Translation gives CASSLDSASYEQYF.

The V call is TRBV28, the J call TRBJ2-3; no firm D call. This CDR3 contains 13 residues. V was shortened by 8 bases and J by 3 bases, with 12 bases between the two germline ends. Germline-derived CDR1 and CDR2 are MDHEN and SYDVKM. Written as DNA, the CDR3 is TGTGCCAGCCAAGCCCCTGTTACAGATACGCAGTATTTT. Residues: CASQAPVTDTQYF.

This clone was observed a few times. The chain is built from TRBV18 and TRBJ2-7, with 11 bases matching TRBD2. J gave up 3 bases and V 6 bases, and 10 bases lay outside the gene matches. The CDR3 totals 16 residues. Per germline, CDR1 KGHSH and CDR2 LQKENI. The CDR3 nucleotides are TGTGCCAGCTCCCCCGGGACTAGCGGAATTTACTACGAGCAGTACTTC. Amino acids: CASSPGTSGIYYEQYF.

V is TRBV6-1 and J is TRBJ1-3, with 8 bases that match TRBD1. The CDR3 covers 16 residues. Germline V gives CDR1 MNHNS, CDR2 SASEGT. J gave up 4 bases and V 2 bases, and 7 bases lay outside the gene matches. As DNA, the CDR3 is TGTGCCAGCAGTGAATTTATGACAGGGGTCGGAAACACCATATATTTT. Amino acids: CASSEFMTGVGNTIYF.

The chain employs TRBV7-6 and TRBJ1-1; no clear D gene. Trimming pared 2 bases from V and 0 bases from J, leaving 19 bases between. This CDR3 spans 18 amino acids. Germline V gene data show CDR1 as SGHVS and CDR2 as FNYEAQ. The CDR3 sequence is CASSLREPKISMNTEAFF. The CDR3 DNA sequence: TGTGCCAGCAGCTTAAGGGAGCCAAAGATATCAATGAACACTGAAGCTTTCTTT.

In this sample, this clone turned up a few times. The rearrangement uses TRBV2 and TRBJ1-1; no definite D call. The CDR3 spans 13 residues. The germline CDR1 and CDR2 sequences are SNHLY and FYNNEI. V dropped 6 bases and J dropped 0 bases, with 8 bases sitting between them. In DNA, the CDR3 is TGTGCCAGCAGGGCGGAAATGAACACTGAAGCTTTCTTT. It codes for CASRAEMNTEAFF.

This clone was detected once. The chain links TRBV5-6 to TRBJ1-1; D not resolved. V gave up 0 bases and J gave up 0 bases, with 9 bases separating them. CDR1 SGHDT and CDR2 YYEEEE come from the germline V gene. This CDR3 spans 15 amino acids. CDR3 sequence (DNA): TGTGCCAGCAGCTTGGTCGTTGCGGTGAACACTGAAGCTTTCTTT. Protein: CASSLVVAVNTEAFF.

The genes are TRBV9 and TRBJ2-7, with unresolved D. From germline, CDR1 is SGDLS and CDR2 YYNGEE. V lost 1 base and J 0 bases, leaving 5 bases between the germline ends. This CDR3 has 13 residues. CDR3 in amino acids: CASSVTSSYEQYF. CDR3 sequence (DNA): TGTGCCAGCAGCGTAACGAGCTCCTACGAGCAGTACTTC.

The rearrangement joins TRBV11-3 to TRBJ2-7; 9 nucleotides line up with TRBD2. Germline CDR1 is SGHNT and CDR2 is YENEEA. This CDR3 is built from 14 residues. The trim removed 0 bases at V and 6 bases at J, leaving 3 bases unmatched. The CDR3 DNA sequence: TGTGCCAGCAGCTTAGATATAGCGGGAGTCGAGCAGTACTTC. Protein product: CASSLDIAGVEQYF.

The rearrangement links TRBV11-2 to TRBJ2-7; D unresolved. Germline V gene sequence: CDR1 SGHAT, CDR2 FQNNGV. V was shortened by 6 bases and J by 0 bases, with 15 bases between the two germline ends. CDR3 length: 15 residues. The CDR3 DNA reads TGTGCCAGCAGAGCCTCGGGTTCCGTCTCCTACGAGCAGTACTTC. Its protein is CASRASGSVSYEQYF.

This clone has just one count. This rearrangement joins TRBV27 to TRBJ2-3; perhaps TRBD2 as D (5 bases). This CDR3 has 15 amino acids. Germline V lookup: CDR1 MNHEY, CDR2 SMNVEV (reference sequence). V shed 5 bases and J shed 0 bases, with 12 bases lying between them. The CDR3 here is CASSPSSGSTDTQYF. In DNA, the CDR3 is TGTGCCAGCAGTCCTAGCTCCGGTAGCACAGATACGCAGTATTTT.

In its sample, this clone was seen once. The chain has TRBV5-1 and TRBJ1-4, with D unclear. Germline assignment: CDR1 SGHRS and CDR2 YFSETQ. V lost 0 bases and J lost 10, with 7 bases in between. The CDR3 contains 12 residues. CDR3 in DNA: TGCGCCAGCAGCTTGGATGTGGGAAAACTGTTTTTT. Protein: CASSLDVGKLFF.

V usage is TRBV28 and J usage is TRBJ2-5; D tentatively fits TRBD1 or TRBD2 (5 bases each). Looked up from germline, CDR1 is MDHEN and CDR2 is SYDVKM. The ends were cut back, 5 bases at V and 7 bases at J, with 17 bases in the middle. The CDR3 consists of 14 residues. This chain's CDR3 is CASSTPGLRRTQYF. The CDR3 DNA is TGTGCCAGCAGTACCCCGGGGCTTCGTAGGACCCAGTACTTC.

In DNA, the CDR3 is TGTGCCAGTAGTATAGATGGAAGAGCATGGCGTAATGAGCAGTTCTTC. Residues: CASSIDGRAWRNEQFF. The chain employs TRBV19 and TRBJ2-1; the D is unclear. V was trimmed by 0 bases and J by 7 bases, leaving 16 bases between them. Germline CDR1 LNHDA, CDR2 SQIVND (reference sequence). CDR3 length: 16 amino acids.

The chain combines TRBV7-8 with TRBJ1-5; possibly TRBD1 for D (5 bases). V lost 5 bases, J lost 2 bases, and 19 bases lay in between. Germline V lookup: CDR1 SGHVS, CDR2 FQNEAQ. The CDR3 covers 17 residues. The CDR3 DNA reads TGTGCCAGCAGCCGGAAAGACGGACGAGGGGGCAATCAGCCCCAGCATTTT. Its protein is CASSRKDGRGGNQPQHF.